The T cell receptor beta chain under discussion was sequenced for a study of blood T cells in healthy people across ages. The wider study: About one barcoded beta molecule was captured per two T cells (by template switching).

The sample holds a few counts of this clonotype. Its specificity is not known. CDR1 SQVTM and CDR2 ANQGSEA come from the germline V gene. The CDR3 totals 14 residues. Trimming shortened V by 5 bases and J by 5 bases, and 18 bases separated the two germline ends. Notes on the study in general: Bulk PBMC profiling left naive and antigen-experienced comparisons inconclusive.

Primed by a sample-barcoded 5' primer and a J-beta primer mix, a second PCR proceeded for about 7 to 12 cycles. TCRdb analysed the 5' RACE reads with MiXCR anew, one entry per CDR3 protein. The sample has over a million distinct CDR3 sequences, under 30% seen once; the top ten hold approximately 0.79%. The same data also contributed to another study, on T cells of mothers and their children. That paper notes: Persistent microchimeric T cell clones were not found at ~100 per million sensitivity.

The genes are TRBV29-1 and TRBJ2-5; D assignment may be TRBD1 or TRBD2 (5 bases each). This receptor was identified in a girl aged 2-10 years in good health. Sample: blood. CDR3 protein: CSVKGRDGMETQYF. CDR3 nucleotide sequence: TGCAGCGTTAAGGGCCGGGACGGGATGGAGACCCAGTACTTC.